This T cell receptor beta chain was identified in a study of T-cell reconstitution after alpha-beta-depleted transplantation in children. V lost 4 bases to trimming and J lost 8 bases, with 14 bases between them. Germline assignment: CDR1 LGHDT and CDR2 YNNKEL (reference sequence). CDR3 length: 13 residues. This clonotype turned up a few times. It was with unique molecular identifiers that the TCRbeta library was prepared. TCRdb independently ran MiXCR on the PCR reads; one entry per CDR3 protein. The table has hundreds of thousands of distinct CDR3 sequences, roughly 15% seen once. V usage is TRBV3-1 and J usage is TRBJ1-2; D gene uncertain. Sequences were derived from PBMCs from the stem cell graft donor, sampled from the stem cell graft. The source is a human donor who donated a stem cell graft to a child with acute myeloid leukemia. The CDR3 DNA is TGTGCCAGCAGCCCTACAGACCGCGGGGGCTACACCTTC. Its protein product is CASSPTDRGGYTF. The full variable domain, with the rest looked up from reference TRBV3-1 and TRBJ1-2, is DTAVSQTPKYLVTQMGNDKSIKCEQNLGHDTMYWYKQDSKKFLKIMFSYNNKELIINETVPNRFSPKSPDKAHLNLHINSLELGDSAVYFCASSPTDRGGYTFGSGTRLTVV.